The 25 T cell receptor beta chains listed next were all sequenced from one sample in a study of control samples from healthy donors and cancer patients. Method: immunoSEQ multiplex PCR; TCRdb's copy keeps in-frame clones and lacks some. Counted here are about 180,000 clones, roughly nine tenths occurring once; the ten biggest clones make up approximately 1.4%. Sequences were obtained from blood. The receptor source for this set is a man younger than 45 in good health.

The rearrangement links TRBV4-2 to TRBJ2-7; 8 bases agree with TRBD2. Germline V gene data show CDR1 as LGHNA and CDR2 as YNFKEQ. V was pared by 3 bases and J by 4 bases, with 17 bases of the junction left unmatched. This CDR3 is 18 amino acids long. For the CDR3, the DNA is TGTGCCAGCAGCCACGGGAGGGCGACTAGTCGCTCTTCTTACGAGCAGTACTTC. Residues: CASSHGRATSRSSYEQYF.

The chain has TRBV12-5 and TRBJ2-7; TRBD1 matches at 9 bases. V shed 1 base, J shed 5 bases, and the junction held 3 bases outside the gene matches. Germline CDR1 LGHNT, CDR2 FRNRAP. The CDR3 is made up of 14 amino acids. The CDR3 sequence: CASGLDRGRNEQYF. For the CDR3, the DNA is TGTGCTAGTGGTTTGGACAGGGGGCGAAACGAGCAGTACTTC. The full variable domain, rest sourced from reference TRBV12-5 and TRBJ2-7, is DARVTQTPRHKVTEMGQEVTMRCQPILGHNTVFWYRQTMMQGLELLAYFRNRAPLDDSGMPKDRFSAEMPDATLATLKIQPSEPRDSAVYFCASGLDRGRNEQYFGPGTRLTVT.

In this sample, this clone turned up once. The V gene is TRBV5-8, the J gene TRBJ1-6; D gene ambiguous. This CDR3 has 15 amino acids. The germline V and J ends were trimmed by 0 bases and 7 bases, with 11 bases remaining between them. Germline V gene lookup returns CDR1 SGHTS and CDR2 YDEGEE. This CDR3 reads CASSLERLRNSPLHF. CDR3 in DNA: TGTGCCAGCAGCTTGGAGAGGCTTAGGAATTCACCCCTCCACTTT.

The rearrangement uses TRBV11-2 and TRBJ1-1; D is possibly TRBD1 (6 bases). Trimming shortened V by 5 bases and J by 7 bases, and 20 bases separated the two germline ends. This CDR3 spans 15 amino acids. Germline V gene sequence: CDR1 SGHAT, CDR2 FQNNGV. The CDR3 nucleotides are TGTGCCAGCAGCGGCTCCCGGACAGTTTTGATTGAAGCTTTCTTT. It is translated as CASSGSRTVLIEAFF.

This chain links TRBV7-9 with TRBJ1-5, with TRBD1 matching 7 bases. This CDR3 has 13 residues. In germline, CDR1 is SEHNR, CDR2 FQNEAQ (reference sequence). The ends lost 8 bases at V and 5 bases at J; junction bases unmatched: 6. The CDR3 loop reads CASCGTADQPQHF. The DNA of the CDR3 is TGTGCCAGCTGCGGGACAGCTGATCAGCCCCAGCATTTT.

The chain employs TRBV19 and TRBJ1-5, with D perhaps TRBD1 (5 bases). V shed 5 bases and J shed 11 bases, with 25 bases lying between them. The CDR3 is 16 amino acids. CDR1 is LNHDA, CDR2 SQIVND, per germline (reference sequence). For the CDR3, the DNA is TGTGCCAGTAGTCCCGCCCCAGAGACAGCCATCCAGACCCAGCATTTT. As protein: CASSPAPETAIQTQHF.

V is TRBV24-1 and J is TRBJ2-1, with 7 positions matching TRBD1. CDR1 KGHDR and CDR2 SFDVKD come from the germline V gene. Losses at the gene ends were 7 bases for V and 5 bases for J; bases not matched to a gene: 4. The CDR3 consists of 13 residues. This CDR3 reads CATSRQGHNEQFF. CDR3 DNA sequence: TGTGCCACCAGCCGACAGGGACACAATGAGCAGTTCTTC.

With regard to this clone: This sample includes further DNA sequences coding for the same CDR3. The chain carries TRBV18 and TRBJ1-1; possibly TRBD1 for D (5 bases). The CDR3 totals 13 residues. Germline V CDR1 and CDR2: KGHSH, LQKENI. Trimming took 6 bases from V and 1 from J, leaving 9 bases between them. CDR3 loop: CASSPGPNTEAFF. CDR3 sequence (DNA): TGTGCCAGCTCTCCGGGGCCGAACACTGAAGCTTTCTTT. Full variable domain (outside the CDR3, taken from reference TRBV18 and TRBJ1-1): NAGVMQNPRHLVRRRGQEARLRCSPMKGHSHVYWYRQLPEEGLKFMVYLQKENIIDESGMPKERFSAEFPKEGPSILRIQQVVRGDSAAYFCASSPGPNTEAFFGQGTRLTVV.

The chain recombines TRBV19 with TRBJ1-2, with D unclear. Germline-derived CDR1 and CDR2 are LNHDA and SQIVND (reference sequence). There are 14 residues in the CDR3. V was trimmed by 1 base and J by 2 bases, leaving 8 bases between them. The CDR3 DNA reads as TGTGCCAGTAGTATAGTAACGGCCAACTATGGCTACACCTTC. Residues: CASSIVTANYGYTF.

This sequence joins TRBV7-9 and TRBJ2-7; 7 bases are shared with TRBD1. The CDR3 is 16 amino acids. V dropped 4 bases and J dropped 3; count of bases not matched to a gene: 12. Per germline, CDR1 SEHNR and CDR2 FQNEAQ (reference sequence). The CDR3 region is CASSSTRDSRHYEQYF. CDR3 DNA sequence: TGTGCCAGCAGCTCCACCCGGGACAGCCGGCACTACGAGCAGTACTTC. Supplemented by reference TRBV7-9 and TRBJ2-7, the full variable domain reads DTGVSQNPRHKITKRGQNVTFRCDPISEHNRLYWYRQTLGQGPEFLTYFQNEAQLEKSRLLSDRFSAERPKGSFSTLEIQRTEQGDSAMYLCASSSTRDSRHYEQYFGPGTRLTVT.

This chain uses TRBV2 with TRBJ1-5; TRBD1 matches at 8 bases. Germline CDR1 is SNHLY and CDR2 is FYNNEI. V was clipped by 4 bases and J by 4 bases; unmatched bases: 3. The CDR3 is 14 residues long. CDR3 coding DNA: TGTGCCAGCAGTGGACAGGGGAGGAATCAGCCCCAGCATTTT. Protein product: CASSGQGRNQPQHF.

The chain couples TRBV3-1 (or the pseudogene TRBV3-2) to TRBJ2-5, with 7 bases aligning to TRBD2. Germline lookup yields CDR1 LGHDT and CDR2 YNNKEL (reference sequence). This CDR3 is built from 13 residues. Trimming at V came to 1 base and at J to 6 bases, leaving 2 bases not matched to a gene. DNA of the CDR3: TGTGCCAGCAGCCAAGTGCGGGGGAAGACCCAGTACTTC. Its protein product is CASSQVRGKTQYF.

V and J are TRBV5-1 and TRBJ2-1, with 7 positions matching TRBD2. J lost 8 bases, V lost 4 bases, and 12 bases had no gene match. Germline CDR1 and CDR2: SGHRS and YFSETQ. There are 15 residues in the CDR3. CDR3 coding DNA: TGCGCCAGCAGCCCCACCGGGACTACCAATCATGAGCAGTTCTTC. It specifies CASSPTGTTNHEQFF.

This clone is a singleton in its sample. The chain combines TRBV20-1 with TRBJ1-2; D gene unclear. Trimming left V 6 bases short and J 3 bases short, with 8 bases between. This CDR3 is 11 amino acids long. Germline CDR1 is DFQATT and CDR2 is SNEGSKA (reference sequence). CDR3 amino acids: CSAINDYGYTF. CDR3 coding DNA: TGCAGTGCCATCAACGACTATGGCTACACCTTC.

The CDR3 DNA reads TGTGCCAGCAGCCCTCCCCCGCCTTTTAACAATGAGCAGTTCTTC. Amino acid sequence: CASSPPPPFNNEQFF. The V call is TRBV3-1 (or the pseudogene TRBV3-2), the J call TRBJ2-1, with D unclear. The germline gives CDR1 LGHDT, CDR2 YNNKEL (reference sequence). This CDR3 is built from 15 residues. The V and J ends lost 4 bases and 5 bases respectively, with 15 bases between them.

This chain connects TRBV30 to TRBJ2-6; D may correspond to TRBD1 or TRBD2 (6 bases each). This CDR3 contains 14 residues. V was pared by 4 bases and J by 4 bases, with 11 bases between. Germline CDR1 GTSNPN, CDR2 SVGIG (reference sequence). CDR3 residues: CAWIRGAGANVLTF. The CDR3 nucleotides are TGTGCCTGGATTAGGGGGGCAGGGGCCAACGTCCTGACTTTC.

This chain links TRBV30 with TRBJ2-1; 8 bases line up with TRBD1. This CDR3 spans 13 amino acids. With 5 bases clipped from V and 0 bases from J, the junction kept 0 bases outside the gene matches. CDR1 is GTSNPN and CDR2 is SVGIG in the germline V gene (reference sequence). DNA for the CDR3: TGTGCCTGGGACAGGGGCTCCTACAATGAGCAGTTCTTC. It specifies CAWDRGSYNEQFF.

This rearrangement joins TRBV12-5 to TRBJ1-5; D is perhaps TRBD1 (5 bases). There are 15 residues in the CDR3. The V and J ends lost 5 bases and 3 bases respectively, with 14 bases between them. Germline values: CDR1 LGHNT, CDR2 FRNRAP. As DNA, the CDR3 is TGTGCTAGTGGTGGTGGGACTGATTTCAATCAGCCCCAGCATTTT. It translates to CASGGGTDFNQPQHF.

The V and J genes are TRBV27 and TRBJ2-1; 7 bases map to TRBD1. The length of the CDR3 is 14 residues. In germline, CDR1 is MNHEY, CDR2 SMNVEV (reference sequence). After removal of 5 bases from V and 8 bases from J, the junction contained 9 bases not matched to a gene. For the CDR3, the DNA is TGTGCCAGCAGTAGGCGACAGGGACGGGATGAGCAGTTCTTC. It codes for CASSRRQGRDEQFF.

This clone was detected once. V is TRBV27 and J is TRBJ1-5; D is perhaps TRBD1 (5 bases). V was pared by 3 bases and J by 9 bases, with 9 bases between. Per germline, CDR1 MNHEY and CDR2 SMNVEV (reference sequence). There are 12 residues in the CDR3. The CDR3 DNA is TGTGCCAGCAGTTTCCCAGGGTTGCCCCAGCATTTT. Amino acids: CASSFPGLPQHF.

The chain joins TRBV5-1 to TRBJ2-5; TRBD1 matches at 8 bases. Germline V lookup: CDR1 SGHRS, CDR2 YFSETQ. With 2 bases clipped from V and 4 bases from J, the junction kept 7 bases outside the gene matches. The CDR3 covers 15 residues. The CDR3 DNA reads TGCGCCAGCAGCTTTCAGGGGGCTCCCGGAGAGACCCAGTACTTC. This encodes CASSFQGAPGETQYF.

The rearrangement joins TRBV30 to TRBJ1-2, with D perhaps matching TRBD1 (6 bases). The germline V gene has CDR1 GTSNPN and CDR2 SVGIG (reference sequence). This CDR3 has 13 residues. Deletions cut 2 bases from V and 4 bases from J, with 11 bases between. The DNA for the CDR3 is TGTGCCTGGAGTACTACAGGGCGCTATGGCTACACCTTC. It is translated as CAWSTTGRYGYTF.

This chain links TRBV30 with TRBJ1-5; possibly TRBD1 for D (5 bases). With 7 bases removed from V and 3 bases from J, the gap between germline ends came to 10 bases. This CDR3 contains 12 residues. Germline V gives CDR1 GTSNPN, CDR2 SVGIG (reference sequence). CDR3 coding DNA: TGTGCCTTGGGGGTATCCAATCAGCCCCAGCATTTT. Its protein product is CALGVSNQPQHF.

The rearrangement links TRBV28 to TRBJ1-1, with 7 nucleotides matching TRBD1. The V gene end was trimmed by 10 bases and the J gene end by 0 bases; junction bases not matched to a gene: 2. CDR3 length: 12 residues. In germline, CDR1 is MDHEN, CDR2 SYDVKM. The CDR3 here is CATTGVNTEAFF. In DNA, the CDR3 is TGTGCCACCACAGGGGTGAACACTGAAGCTTTCTTT.

The chain couples TRBV5-1 to TRBJ2-7; TRBD1 is a possible D gene (5 bases). Germline V CDR1 and CDR2: SGHRS, YFSETQ. This CDR3 spans 13 amino acids. Trimming took off 0 bases at V and 3 bases at J, with 7 bases between the two ends. This CDR3 reads CASSLAGHYEQYF. CDR3 coding DNA: TGCGCCAGCAGCTTGGCCGGACACTACGAGCAGTACTTC.